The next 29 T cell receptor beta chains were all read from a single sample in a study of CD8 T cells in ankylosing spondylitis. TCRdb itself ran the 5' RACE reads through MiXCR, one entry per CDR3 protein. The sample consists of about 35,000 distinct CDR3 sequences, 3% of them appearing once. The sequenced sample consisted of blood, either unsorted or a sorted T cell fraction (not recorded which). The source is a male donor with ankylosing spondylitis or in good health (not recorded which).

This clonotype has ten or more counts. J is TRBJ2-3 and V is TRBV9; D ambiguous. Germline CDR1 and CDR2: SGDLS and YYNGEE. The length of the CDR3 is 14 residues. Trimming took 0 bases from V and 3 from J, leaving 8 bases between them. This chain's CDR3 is CASSVGSVTDTQYF. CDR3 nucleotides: TGTGCCAGCAGCGTAGGGTCAGTAACAGATACGCAGTATTTT.

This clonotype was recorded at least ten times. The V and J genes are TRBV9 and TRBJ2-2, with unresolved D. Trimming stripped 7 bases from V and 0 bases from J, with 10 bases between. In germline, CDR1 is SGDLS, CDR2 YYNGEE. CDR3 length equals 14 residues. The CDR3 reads CASERMANTGELFF. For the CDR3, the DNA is TGTGCCAGCGAACGGATGGCGAACACCGGGGAGCTGTTTTTT.

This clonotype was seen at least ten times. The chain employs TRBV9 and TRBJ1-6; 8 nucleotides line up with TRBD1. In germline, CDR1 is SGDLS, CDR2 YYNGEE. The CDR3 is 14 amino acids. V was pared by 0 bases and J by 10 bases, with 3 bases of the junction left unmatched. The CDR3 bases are TGTGCCAGCAGCGTAGGAACAGGGGGATCACCCCTCCACTTT. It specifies CASSVGTGGSPLHF.

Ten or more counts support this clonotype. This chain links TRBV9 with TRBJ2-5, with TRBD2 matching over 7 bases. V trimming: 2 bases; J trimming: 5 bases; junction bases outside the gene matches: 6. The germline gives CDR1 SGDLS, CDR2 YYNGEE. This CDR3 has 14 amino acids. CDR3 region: CASSVSGGWETQYF. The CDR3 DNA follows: TGTGCCAGCAGCGTTTCGGGAGGCTGGGAGACCCAGTACTTC.

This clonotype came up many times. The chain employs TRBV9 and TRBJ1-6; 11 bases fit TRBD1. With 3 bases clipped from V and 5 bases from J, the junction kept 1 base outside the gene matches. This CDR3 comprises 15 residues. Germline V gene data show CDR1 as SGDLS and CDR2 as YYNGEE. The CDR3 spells CASSGDRGDNSPLHF. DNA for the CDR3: TGTGCCAGCAGCGGGGACAGGGGGGATAATTCACCCCTCCACTTT.

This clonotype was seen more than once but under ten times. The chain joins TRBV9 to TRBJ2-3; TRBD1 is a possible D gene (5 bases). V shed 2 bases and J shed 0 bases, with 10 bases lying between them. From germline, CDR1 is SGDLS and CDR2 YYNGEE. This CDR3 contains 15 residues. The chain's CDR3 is CASSVRQSSTDTQYF. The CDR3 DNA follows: TGTGCCAGCAGCGTCCGACAGTCTAGCACAGATACGCAGTATTTT. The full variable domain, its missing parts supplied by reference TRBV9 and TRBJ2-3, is DSGVTQTPKHLITATGQRVTLRCSPRSGDLSVYWYQQSLDQGLQFLIQYYNGEERAKGNILERFSAQQFPDLHSELNLSSLELGDSALYFCASSVRQSSTDTQYFGPGTRLTVL.

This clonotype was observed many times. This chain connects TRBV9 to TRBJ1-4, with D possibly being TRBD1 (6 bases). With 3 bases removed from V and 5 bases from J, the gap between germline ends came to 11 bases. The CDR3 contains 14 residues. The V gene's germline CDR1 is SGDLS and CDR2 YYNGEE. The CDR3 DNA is TGTGCCAGCAGCGGAGGGACAATGAATGAAAAACTGTTTTTT. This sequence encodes CASSGGTMNEKLFF.

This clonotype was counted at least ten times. The CDR3 DNA sequence: TGTGCCAGCAGCGTAGCTAGCGGGGAACAAGAGACCCAGTACTTC. Translating gives CASSVASGEQETQYF. The chain uses TRBV9 and TRBJ2-5, with 9 nucleotides matching TRBD2. Per the germline V gene, CDR1 is SGDLS and CDR2 is YYNGEE. This CDR3 has 15 amino acids. The V gene end was trimmed by 0 bases and the J gene end by 2 bases; junction bases not matched to a gene: 2.

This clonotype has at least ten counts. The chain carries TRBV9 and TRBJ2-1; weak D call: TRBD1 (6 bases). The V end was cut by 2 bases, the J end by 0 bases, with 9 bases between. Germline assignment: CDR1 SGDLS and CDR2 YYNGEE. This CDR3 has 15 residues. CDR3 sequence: CASSVTGDSYNEQFF. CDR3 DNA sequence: TGTGCCAGCAGCGTGACAGGAGACTCCTACAATGAGCAGTTCTTC.

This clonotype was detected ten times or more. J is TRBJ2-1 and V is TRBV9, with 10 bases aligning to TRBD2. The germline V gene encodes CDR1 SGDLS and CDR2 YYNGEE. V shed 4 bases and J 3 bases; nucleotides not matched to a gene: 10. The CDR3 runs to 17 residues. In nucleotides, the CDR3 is TGTGCCAGCAGCTCAGGGGCTAGCGGGGGTTTCTACAATGAGCAGTTCTTC. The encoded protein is CASSSGASGGFYNEQFF.

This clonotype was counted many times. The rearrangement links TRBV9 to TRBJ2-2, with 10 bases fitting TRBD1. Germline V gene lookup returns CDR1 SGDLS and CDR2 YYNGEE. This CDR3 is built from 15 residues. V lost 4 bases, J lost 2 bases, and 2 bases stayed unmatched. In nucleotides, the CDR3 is TGTGCCAGCAGCTTGACAGGGGGCAACACCGGGGAGCTGTTTTTT. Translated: CASSLTGGNTGELFF.

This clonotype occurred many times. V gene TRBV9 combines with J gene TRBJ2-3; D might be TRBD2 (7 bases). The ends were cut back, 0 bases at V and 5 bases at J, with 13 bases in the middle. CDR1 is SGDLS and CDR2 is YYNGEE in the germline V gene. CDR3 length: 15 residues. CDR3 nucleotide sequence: TGTGCCAGCAGCGTAGGGGGGGGGCCGGTAGATACGCAGTATTTT. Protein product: CASSVGGGPVDTQYF. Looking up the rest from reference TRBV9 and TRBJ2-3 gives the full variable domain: DSGVTQTPKHLITATGQRVTLRCSPRSGDLSVYWYQQSLDQGLQFLIQYYNGEERAKGNILERFSAQQFPDLHSELNLSSLELGDSALYFCASSVGGGPVDTQYFGPGTRLTVL.

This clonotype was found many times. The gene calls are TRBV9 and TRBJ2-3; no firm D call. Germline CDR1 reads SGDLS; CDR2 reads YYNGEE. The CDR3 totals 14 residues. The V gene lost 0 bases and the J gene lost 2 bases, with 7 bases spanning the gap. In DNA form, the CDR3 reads TGTGCCAGCAGCGTAGCTGCGAACACAGATACGCAGTATTTT. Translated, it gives CASSVAANTDTQYF.

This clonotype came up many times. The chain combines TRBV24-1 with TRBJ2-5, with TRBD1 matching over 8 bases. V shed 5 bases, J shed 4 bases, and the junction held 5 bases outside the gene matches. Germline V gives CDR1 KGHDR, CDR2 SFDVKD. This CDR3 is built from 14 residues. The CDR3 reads CATSVVRGRETQYF. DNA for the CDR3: TGTGCCACCAGTGTTGTCAGGGGGCGAGAGACCCAGTACTTC.

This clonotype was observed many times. This CDR3 reads CASSVGSSGGITGELFF. In nucleotides, the CDR3 is TGTGCCAGCAGCGTAGGTTCTAGCGGGGGGATCACCGGGGAGCTGTTTTTT. The V and J genes are TRBV9 and TRBJ2-2, with TRBD2 matching over 11 bases. Germline-derived CDR1 and CDR2 are SGDLS and YYNGEE. V lost 0 bases, J lost 4 bases, and 5 bases stayed unmatched. This CDR3 has 17 residues.

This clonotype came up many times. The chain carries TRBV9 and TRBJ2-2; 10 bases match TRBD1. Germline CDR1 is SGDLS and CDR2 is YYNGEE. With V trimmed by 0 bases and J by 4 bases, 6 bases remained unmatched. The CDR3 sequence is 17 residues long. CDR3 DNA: TGTGCCAGCAGCGTAGCAGGGACAGGGGTCCGCACCGGGGAGCTGTTTTTT. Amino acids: CASSVAGTGVRTGELFF.

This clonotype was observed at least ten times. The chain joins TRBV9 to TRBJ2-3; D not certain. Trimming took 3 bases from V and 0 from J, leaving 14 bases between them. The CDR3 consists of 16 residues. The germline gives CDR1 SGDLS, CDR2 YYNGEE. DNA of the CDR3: TGTGCCAGCAGCGCTGCTGGGCCCCATAGCACAGATACGCAGTATTTT. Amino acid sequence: CASSAAGPHSTDTQYF.

CDR3 loop: CASAKTGPVADTQYF. The CDR3 DNA reads TGTGCCAGCGCCAAGACAGGGCCAGTCGCAGATACGCAGTATTTT. V usage is TRBV9 and J usage is TRBJ2-3, with 7 bases aligning to TRBD1. The CDR3 totals 15 residues. With 7 bases clipped from V and 4 bases from J, the junction kept 12 bases outside the gene matches. CDR1 and CDR2 (germline): SGDLS, YYNGEE.

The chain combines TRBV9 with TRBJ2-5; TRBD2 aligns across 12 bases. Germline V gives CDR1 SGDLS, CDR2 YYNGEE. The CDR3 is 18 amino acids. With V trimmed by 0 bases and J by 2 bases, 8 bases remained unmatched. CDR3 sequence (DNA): TGTGCCAGCAGCGTAGGGCTAGCGGGAGGGCCCCCACAAGAGACCCAGTACTTC. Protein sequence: CASSVGLAGGPPQETQYF.

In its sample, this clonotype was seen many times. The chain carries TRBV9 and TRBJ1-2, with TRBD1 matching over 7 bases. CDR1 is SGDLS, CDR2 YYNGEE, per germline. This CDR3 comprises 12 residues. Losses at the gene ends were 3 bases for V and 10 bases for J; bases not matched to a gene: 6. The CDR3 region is CASSAHRGPYTF. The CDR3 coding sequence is TGTGCCAGCAGCGCGCACAGGGGCCCCTACACCTTC.

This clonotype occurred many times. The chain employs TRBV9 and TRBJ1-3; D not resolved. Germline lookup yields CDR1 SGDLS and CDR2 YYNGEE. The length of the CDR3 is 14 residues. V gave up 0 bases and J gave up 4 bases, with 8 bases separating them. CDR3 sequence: CASSVGTGGNTIYF. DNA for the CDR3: TGTGCCAGCAGCGTAGGAACCGGCGGAAACACCATATATTTT.

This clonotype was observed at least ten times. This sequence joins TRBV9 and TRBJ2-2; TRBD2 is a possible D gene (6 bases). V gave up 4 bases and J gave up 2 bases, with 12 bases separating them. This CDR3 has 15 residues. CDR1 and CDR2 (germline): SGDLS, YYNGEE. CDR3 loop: CASSLEGLNTGELFF. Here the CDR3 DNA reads TGTGCCAGCAGCTTGGAGGGACTTAACACCGGGGAGCTGTTTTTT.

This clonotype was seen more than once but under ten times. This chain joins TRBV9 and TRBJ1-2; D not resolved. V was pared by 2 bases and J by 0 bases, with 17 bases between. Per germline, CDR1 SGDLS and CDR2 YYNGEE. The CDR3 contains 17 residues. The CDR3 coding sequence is TGTGCCAGCAGCGTCAGTCCGTTTATCCCCGCTAACTATGGCTACACCTTC. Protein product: CASSVSPFIPANYGYTF. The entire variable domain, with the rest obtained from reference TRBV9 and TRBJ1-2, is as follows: DSGVTQTPKHLITATGQRVTLRCSPRSGDLSVYWYQQSLDQGLQFLIQYYNGEERAKGNILERFSAQQFPDLHSELNLSSLELGDSALYFCASSVSPFIPANYGYTFGSGTRLTVV.

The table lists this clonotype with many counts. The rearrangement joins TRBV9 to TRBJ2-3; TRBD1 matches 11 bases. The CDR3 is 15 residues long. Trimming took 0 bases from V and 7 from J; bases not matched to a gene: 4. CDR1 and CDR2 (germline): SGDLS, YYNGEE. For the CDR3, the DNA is TGTGCCAGCAGCGTAGGGGACAGGGGGAGAAATACGCAGTATTTT. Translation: CASSVGDRGRNTQYF.

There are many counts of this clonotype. In DNA, the CDR3 is TGTGCCAGCAGTACGGGGGTTTACAATGAGCAGTTCTTC. It encodes CASSTGVYNEQFF. V gene TRBV9 combines with J gene TRBJ2-1; the D gene is possibly TRBD2 (6 bases). CDR3 length equals 13 residues. Germline V lookup: CDR1 SGDLS, CDR2 YYNGEE. Trimming removed 5 bases at V and 4 bases at J, with 10 bases between.

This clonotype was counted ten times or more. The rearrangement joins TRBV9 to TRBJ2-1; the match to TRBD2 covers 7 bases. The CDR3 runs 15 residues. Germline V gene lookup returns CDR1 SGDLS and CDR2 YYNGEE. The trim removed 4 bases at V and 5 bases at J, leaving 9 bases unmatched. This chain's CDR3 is CASSPGLAADNEQFF. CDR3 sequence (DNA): TGTGCCAGCAGCCCGGGCCTAGCGGCCGACAATGAGCAGTTCTTC.

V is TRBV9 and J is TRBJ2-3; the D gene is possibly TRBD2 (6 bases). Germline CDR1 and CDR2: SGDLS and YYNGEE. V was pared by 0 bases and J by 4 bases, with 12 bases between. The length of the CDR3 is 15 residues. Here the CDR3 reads CASSVVGGSADTQYF. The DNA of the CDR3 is TGTGCCAGCAGCGTAGTGGGGGGTTCGGCAGATACGCAGTATTTT.

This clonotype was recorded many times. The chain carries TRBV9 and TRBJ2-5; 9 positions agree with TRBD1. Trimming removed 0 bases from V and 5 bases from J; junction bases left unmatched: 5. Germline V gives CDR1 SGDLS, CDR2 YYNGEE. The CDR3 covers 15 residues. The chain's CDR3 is CASSVGGTGYETQYF. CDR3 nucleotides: TGTGCCAGCAGCGTAGGTGGGACAGGGTACGAGACCCAGTACTTC.

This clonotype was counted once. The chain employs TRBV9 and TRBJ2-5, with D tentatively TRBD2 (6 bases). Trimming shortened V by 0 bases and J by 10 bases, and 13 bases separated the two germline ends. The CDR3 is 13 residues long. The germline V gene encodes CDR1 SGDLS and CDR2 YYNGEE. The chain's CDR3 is CASSVDWRGDQYF. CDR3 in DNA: TGTGCCAGCAGCGTAGATTGGAGGGGCGACCAGTACTTC.